The next 12 T cell receptor beta chains were all read from a single sample in a study of blood T cell repertoires in COVID-19. The protocol was immunoSEQ multiplex PCR, while the TCRdb copy is restricted to in-frame clones and leaves out a portion. This repertoire shows under 500,000 clones, more than 85% found once; its top ten account for around 4.5%. Sequencing was carried out using peripheral blood. These TCRs come from a woman aged 25 to 39 with acute or convalescent COVID-19.

This sequence joins TRBV29-1 and TRBJ2-2; 9 bases match TRBD1. The CDR3 is 13 residues long. The ends lost 6 bases at V and 7 bases at J; junction bases unmatched: 6. CDR1 and CDR2 (germline): SQVTM, ANQGSEA. The CDR3 region has the DNA TGCAGCGTAACCACAGGGGGCGGCGGGGAGCTGTTTTTT. Protein product: CSVTTGGGGELFF.

This sequence joins TRBV7-8 and TRBJ1-5; 8 bases fit TRBD1. Germline assignment: CDR1 SGHVS and CDR2 FQNEAQ. The CDR3 sequence is 18 residues long. After removal of 5 bases from V and 0 bases from J, the junction contained 12 bases not matched to a gene. CDR3 protein: CASSPWTGTFYSNQPQHF. The CDR3 DNA is TGTGCCAGCAGCCCATGGACAGGGACCTTTTATAGCAATCAGCCCCAGCATTTT.

V gene TRBV2 combines with J gene TRBJ2-3; no clear D. V lost 5 bases and J 3 bases, leaving 9 bases between the germline ends. The germline gives CDR1 SNHLY, CDR2 FYNNEI. The CDR3 has 13 residues. The CDR3 bases are TGTGCCAGCAGTCGCCGCGTAACAGATACGCAGTATTTT. It encodes CASSRRVTDTQYF.

This clone appeared a single time. For the CDR3, the DNA is TGCGCCAGCAGCCAGAGAGGGACAGCTAGCTACGAGCAGTACTTC. This sequence encodes CASSQRGTASYEQYF. The rearrangement joins TRBV4-1 to TRBJ2-7; 7 nucleotides align to TRBD1. The germline CDR1 and CDR2 sequences are MGHRA and YSYEKL. V was pared by 3 bases and J by 3 bases, with 8 bases of the junction left unmatched. CDR3 size: 15 residues.

The chain couples TRBV2 to TRBJ2-7; D gene unclear. Trimming pared 0 bases from V and 2 bases from J, leaving 20 bases between. The germline V gene encodes CDR1 SNHLY and CDR2 FYNNEI. The CDR3 runs to 18 residues. The CDR3 bases are TGTGCCAGCAGTGAAGCGTTTGGCCCCGAAAGCGATACCTACGAGCAGTACTTC. This codes for CASSEAFGPESDTYEQYF.

The chain employs TRBV5-6 and TRBJ1-2, with 10 nucleotides matching TRBD1. V trimming: 4 bases; J trimming: 8 bases; junction bases outside the gene matches: 8. The CDR3 has 14 amino acids. In germline, CDR1 is SGHDT, CDR2 YYEEEE. The DNA for the CDR3 is TGTGCCAGCAGCCCCGACAGGGGGCCGTGGGGCTACACCTTC. Amino acids: CASSPDRGPWGYTF.

V usage is TRBV6-5 and J usage is TRBJ2-2; TRBD1 matches 8 bases. Trimming at V came to 6 bases and at J to 9 bases, leaving 12 bases not matched to a gene. CDR3 length: 15 amino acids. In germline, CDR1 is MNHEY, CDR2 SVGAGI. Here the CDR3 reads CASRPREDRARELFF. As DNA, the CDR3 is TGTGCCAGCAGGCCCAGGGAGGACAGGGCGAGGGAGCTGTTTTTT.

This chain uses TRBV9 with TRBJ2-3, with 9 bases aligning to TRBD2. The germline V gene has CDR1 SGDLS and CDR2 YYNGEE. Trimming took 4 bases from V and 4 from J; bases not matched to a gene: 10. The CDR3 consists of 16 residues. The CDR3 sequence is CASSPLLAGGSDTQYF. The CDR3 DNA follows: TGTGCCAGCAGCCCCCTTTTGGCGGGGGGGTCAGATACGCAGTATTTT. Looking up the rest from reference TRBV9 and TRBJ2-3 gives the full variable domain: DSGVTQTPKHLITATGQRVTLRCSPRSGDLSVYWYQQSLDQGLQFLIQYYNGEERAKGNILERFSAQQFPDLHSELNLSSLELGDSALYFCASSPLLAGGSDTQYFGPGTRLTVL.

CDR3 loop: CASSLAGNYEQYF. The CDR3 coding sequence is TGTGCCAGCAGCTTGGCCGGGAACTACGAGCAGTACTTC. V and J are TRBV5-5 and TRBJ2-7; a possible D gene is TRBD2 (5 bases). The CDR3 length is 13 residues. The germline V gene has CDR1 SGHKS and CDR2 YYEKEE (reference sequence). Trimming pared 0 bases from V and 3 bases from J, leaving 7 bases between.

V gene TRBV23-1 combines with J gene TRBJ1-1; TRBD1 is a possible D gene (5 bases). TRBV23-1 is noted as an ORF with a role that remains uncertain. The germline V and J ends were trimmed by 11 bases and 4 bases, with 20 bases remaining between them. This CDR3 spans 14 amino acids. CDR3: CAQQLSPRVTEAFF. The CDR3 region has the DNA TGCGCCCAGCAGTTAAGTCCCAGGGTCACTGAAGCTTTCTTT.

V gene TRBV30 combines with J gene TRBJ2-6, with TRBD1 identical over 9 bases. The length of the CDR3 is 17 residues. V lost 5 bases to trimming and J lost 2 bases; unmatched junction nucleotides: 10. In germline, CDR1 is GTSNPN, CDR2 SVGIG (reference sequence). In DNA form, the CDR3 reads TGTGCCTGGGATGACCGGGACAGGGCAACTGGGGCCAACGTCCTGACTTTC. It is translated as CAWDDRDRATGANVLTF.

Details on this clone: Other DNA sequences within the sample encode an identical CDR3. The rearrangement links TRBV3-1 (or the pseudogene TRBV3-2) to TRBJ2-7; no clear D. The CDR3 extends over 12 amino acids. V shed 3 bases and J shed 0 bases, with 3 bases lying between them. Germline CDR1 and CDR2: LGHDT and YNNKEL (reference sequence). CDR3 protein: CASSQASYEQYF. CDR3 nucleotides: TGTGCCAGCAGCCAGGCCTCCTACGAGCAGTACTTC.